This T cell receptor beta chain was retrieved from a study of cytomegalovirus exposure and HLA in healthy donors. Study information: Most genotyped donors, around 78% of some 400, had Caucasian-associated genetic ancestry. General study results and limits: Among TCR beta chains, those listed as cytomegalovirus-associated numbered approximately 150. TCR beta sequences reportedly predicted most subjects' HLA-A and HLA-B alleles accurately. Some V segments (TRBV6-2 and TRBV6-3 among them) were excluded as indistinguishable.

As to this clone: Its antigen is not identified.

Both 60 Vbeta primers and 13 Jbeta primers went into the PCR. Sequencing was performed with immunoSEQ multiplex PCR; in TCRdb, only in-frame clones are kept and a portion is missing. The table lists about 220,000 clones, over 65% of them singletons, with 0.63% in the top ten. The CDR3 is 15 amino acids. V shed 5 bases, J shed 6 bases, and the junction held 8 bases outside the gene matches. Germline V gene sequence: CDR1 LNHDA, CDR2 SQIVND (reference sequence). This rearrangement joins TRBV19 to TRBJ2-7; 12 nucleotides agree with TRBD1. The sample taken for sequencing was PBMCs. The source is a young man in good health and CMV-seronegative. The CDR3 is CASSPRDRGRFEQYF. CDR3 nucleotide sequence: TGTGCCAGTAGTCCCCGGGACAGGGGGCGATTCGAGCAGTACTTC.